This T cell receptor beta chain was captured in a study of response to subunit inactivated influenza vaccine. General observations from the study: Authors suggested each seasonal flu vaccination may recruit only limited numbers of new T cells.

Concerning this clonotype: The antigen remains undetermined.

TCRdb reprocessed the RT-PCR reads via MiXCR and lists one record per CDR3 protein. In the table there are under 850,000 distinct CDR3 sequences, less than 20% of which are singletons. Losses at the gene ends were 4 bases for V and 2 bases for J; bases not matched to a gene: 1. CDR3 length: 15 residues. CDR1 and CDR2 (germline): SGHTA, FQGNSA. The sequencing here drew on PBMCs from blood, taken about 5 days after vaccination. This sequence was found in a man aged 45-60 years who received an inactivated influenza vaccine. This chain uses TRBV7-2 with TRBJ2-4, with 11 bases aligning to TRBD1. CDR3 DNA sequence: TGTGCCAGCAGCTGGGACAGGGGGTCCAAAAACATTCAGTACTTC. It encodes CASSWDRGSKNIQYF.